The T cell receptor beta chain described here comes from a study of T cells after yellow fever vaccination. Trimming took off 3 bases at V and 5 bases at J, with 19 bases between the two ends. The CDR3 length is 16 residues. CDR1 and CDR2 (germline): LGHNA, YNFKEQ. Each CDR3 protein gets one entry after TCRdb re-called the 5' RACE reads with MiXCR. The data hold more than 300,000 distinct CDR3 sequences, with 6.8% observed a single time. This clonotype has a handful of counts. Antigen specificity is unknown. Study-wide points: The study found a weaker secondary response that peaked faster, day 5 versus 15. Boosting was followed by the reappearance of most primary-vaccination clones (roughly 95% CD4, under 90% CD8).

The receptor comes from a man younger than 30 who received the YFV17D yellow fever vaccine. The sample here was PBMCs, taken approximately 40 days after the first yellow fever vaccination. The gene calls are TRBV4-2 and TRBJ1-2; D not resolved. The CDR3 protein is CASSQVKGSGDYGYTF. Written as DNA, the CDR3 is TGTGCCAGCAGCCAGGTCAAAGGTTCGGGAGATTATGGCTACACCTTC.